Shown below are 17 T cell receptor beta chains from a single sample sequenced in a study of blood T cells in healthy people across ages. Together with a sample-barcoded 5' primer, a J-beta primer mix was included in a second PCR lasting about 6 to 11 cycles. TCRdb redid the calling of the 5' RACE reads with MiXCR, one entry per CDR3 protein. Of around 900,000 distinct CDR3 sequences detected, around 54% appear once; the ten largest clones hold roughly 23%. Specimen: blood. The receptor set was obtained from a woman in her sixties or seventies in good health.

The sample holds a few counts of this clonotype. As DNA, the CDR3 is TGTGCCAGCAGCCCCGGACTAGCGCGAAACAATGAGCAGTTCTTC. Translation gives CASSPGLARNNEQFF. The chain uses TRBV6-2 or TRBV6-3 and TRBJ2-1, with 9 positions matching TRBD2. The germline gives CDR1 MNHEY, CDR2 SVGEGT. There are 15 residues in the CDR3. J lost 5 bases, V lost 6 bases, and 8 bases had no gene match.

This clonotype was detected once. The chain employs TRBV6-6 and TRBJ2-5, with a possible D match to TRBD1 (6 bases). The CDR3 has 14 amino acids. CDR1 and CDR2 from the germline V gene are MNHNY and SVGAGI (reference sequence). V was trimmed by 6 bases and J by 5 bases, leaving 16 bases between them. This CDR3 is CASSYRTEGETQYF. For the CDR3, the DNA is TGTGCCAGCAGCTATAGGACAGAAGGGGAGACCCAGTACTTC.

The chain links TRBV12-3 or TRBV12-4 to TRBJ1-2; D may be TRBD1 (5 bases). The CDR3 runs 11 residues. Trimming stripped 6 bases from V and 4 bases from J, with 6 bases between. The CDR3 nucleotides are TGTGCCAGCAGGACAGCCTATGGCTACACCTTC. It specifies CASRTAYGYTF.

The J gene is TRBJ2-1, the V gene TRBV11-2, with D tentatively TRBD2 (5 bases). This CDR3 contains 17 residues. Germline V gives CDR1 SGHAT, CDR2 FQNNGV. V was pared by 0 bases and J by 4 bases, with 16 bases between. CDR3 nucleotides: TGTGCCAGCAGCTTAGAAGGCTTCCAGACTATATACAATGAGCAGTTCTTC. This codes for CASSLEGFQTIYNEQFF.

The CDR3 here is CASSSRLAGGQDEQYF. The CDR3 bases are TGTGCCAGCAGCTCGAGACTAGCGGGAGGGCAGGACGAGCAGTACTTC. The chain uses TRBV13 and TRBJ2-5; 14 bases map to TRBD2. Near its end, the DNA agrees better with TRBJ2-7, so the J call may be wrong. Germline assignment: CDR1 PRHDT and CDR2 FYEKMQ (reference sequence). The CDR3 sequence is 16 residues long.

The chain recombines TRBV6-5 with TRBJ2-7; D unresolved. V lost 0 bases and J 3 bases, leaving 12 bases between the germline ends. Germline values: CDR1 MNHEY, CDR2 SVGAGI. This CDR3 comprises 15 residues. In nucleotides, the CDR3 is TGTGCCAGCAGTTACTCTTCAGGAGAATACTACGAGCAGTACTTC. It encodes CASSYSSGEYYEQYF.

This clonotype was detected only once. This may come from a read error, since a much larger clone is one base off. V gene TRBV29-1 combines with J gene TRBJ2-7; D is unresolved. Deletions cut 8 bases from V and 7 bases from J, with 30 bases between. The germline V gene has CDR1 SQVTM and CDR2 ANQGSEA. CDR3 size: 16 residues. The CDR3 DNA follows: TGCAGCTCACCAGGAGTTGGAAGGAGCCGGGTCAATGAGCAGTACTTC. Encoded protein: CSSPGVGRSRVNEQYF.

The V call is TRBV4-1, the J call TRBJ2-7; TRBD1 matches at 9 bases. The CDR3 has 18 residues. V lost 0 bases to trimming and J lost 4 bases; unmatched junction nucleotides: 13. Germline V gene sequence: CDR1 MGHRA, CDR2 YSYEKL. The CDR3 DNA follows: TGCGCCAGCAGCCAAGAGGGGGGGACAGGGAAAAAGCGGTACGAGCAGTACTTC. This encodes CASSQEGGTGKKRYEQYF.

J is TRBJ2-1 and V is TRBV7-2; D might be TRBD2 (5 bases). This CDR3 has 15 residues. V lost 2 bases to trimming and J lost 7 bases, with 15 bases between them. Germline V CDR1 and CDR2: SGHTA, FQGNSA. This CDR3 reads CASSLKSREGNEQFF. The CDR3, as DNA: TGTGCCAGCAGCTTAAAATCCCGGGAAGGGAATGAGCAGTTCTTC.

V and J are TRBV20-1 and TRBJ2-1, with 9 positions matching TRBD2. The length of the CDR3 is 15 residues. The V and J ends lost 4 bases and 0 bases, in that order; junction bases with no gene match: 4. Germline assignment: CDR1 DFQATT and CDR2 SNEGSKA (reference sequence). In DNA form, the CDR3 reads TGCAGTGCTACCCATAGCGGGAGCTCCTACAATGAGCAGTTCTTC. Translating gives CSATHSGSSYNEQFF.

In this sample, this clonotype turned up a few times. V and J are TRBV6-5 and TRBJ2-6; D gene unclear. Trimming removed 0 bases at V and 1 base at J, with 16 bases between. Germline CDR1 is MNHEY and CDR2 is SVGAGI. This CDR3 is 19 amino acids long. The CDR3 sequence: CASSYSRRRALSGANVLTF. CDR3 coding DNA: TGTGCCAGCAGTTACTCGAGGCGCCGGGCACTTTCTGGGGCCAACGTCCTGACTTTC.

This rearrangement joins TRBV15 to TRBJ1-4; TRBD1 agrees at 8 bases. Germline CDR1 is LNHNV and CDR2 is YYDKDF (reference sequence). V shed 5 bases, J shed 7 bases, and the junction held 9 bases outside the gene matches. The length of the CDR3 is 15 residues. CDR3: CATSASGTGGEKLFF. DNA for the CDR3: TGTGCCACCAGCGCTTCCGGGACAGGAGGTGAAAAACTGTTTTTT.

The chain has TRBV3-1 and TRBJ1-2; D may be TRBD1 (5 bases). Germline V CDR1 and CDR2: LGHDT, YNNKEL (reference sequence). V was shortened by 1 base and J by 7 bases, with 13 bases between the two germline ends. The CDR3 runs 14 residues. CDR3 nucleotide sequence: TGTGCCAGCAGCCAAGGGAGGCAGGGCAGTGGCTACACCTTC. This encodes CASSQGRQGSGYTF.

The V and J genes are TRBV20-1 and TRBJ2-3; 8 nucleotides line up with TRBD2. Unmatched junction bases numbered 10, after V lost 6 bases and J lost 5 bases. Looked up from germline, CDR1 is DFQATT and CDR2 is SNEGSKA (reference sequence). The CDR3 runs to 14 residues. The CDR3 here is CSAPRAGAGDTQYF. The CDR3 region has the DNA TGCAGTGCCCCACGAGCGGGAGCCGGAGATACGCAGTATTTT.

The chain combines TRBV20-1 with TRBJ2-1; maybe TRBD2 (5 bases). This CDR3 is built from 11 residues. The germline CDR1 and CDR2 sequences are DFQATT and SNEGSKA (reference sequence). V lost 6 bases and J 8 bases, leaving 11 bases between the germline ends. In DNA form, the CDR3 reads TGCAGTGCGGGGATGAGGGATGAGCAGTTCTTC. Translating gives CSAGMRDEQFF.

There are many counts of this clonotype. The J gene is TRBJ2-3, the V gene TRBV2; no clear D gene. V was shortened by 7 bases and J by 2 bases, with 10 bases between the two germline ends. Germline CDR1 is SNHLY and CDR2 is FYNNEI. The CDR3 contains 13 residues. The DNA of the CDR3 is TGTGCCAGCACGGCTGCTAACACAGATACGCAGTATTTT. This codes for CASTAANTDTQYF.

This chain uses TRBV20-1 with TRBJ1-2; TRBD1 agrees at 9 bases. CDR1 DFQATT and CDR2 SNEGSKA come from the germline V gene (reference sequence). Trimming took 2 bases from V and 5 from J; bases not matched to a gene: 6. The length of the CDR3 is 14 residues. CDR3 loop: CSARHWTGDYGYTF. CDR3 sequence (DNA): TGCAGTGCTAGACATTGGACAGGGGATTATGGCTACACCTTC.